This entry lists 18 T cell receptor beta chains sequenced from one sample in a study of T cell responses to AZD1222 COVID-19 vaccine. The table came from immunoSEQ multiplex PCR; TCRdb's copy has only in-frame clones and leaves some out. The sample yields over 130,000 clones, roughly 92% seen once. Sequences were derived from peripheral blood, sampled on day 0 of AZD1222 vaccination. The origin of the receptors is an adult in good health.

The chain links TRBV29-1 to TRBJ1-1; a weak D match, TRBD1 (5 bases). V lost 7 bases and J 1 base, leaving 19 bases between the germline ends. Germline-derived CDR1 and CDR2 are SQVTM and ANQGSEA. The CDR3 runs to 15 residues. The CDR3 region is CSASTAGTANTEAFF. CDR3 nucleotide sequence: TGCAGCGCTTCCACAGCCGGGACCGCGAACACTGAAGCTTTCTTT.

V and J are TRBV27 and TRBJ1-6; TRBD1 agrees at 12 bases. CDR3 length equals 17 residues. Germline trimming cut 1 base from V and 6 bases from J; bases unmatched to any gene: 4. Germline V gives CDR1 MNHEY, CDR2 SMNVEV (reference sequence). Here the CDR3 reads CASSLFPGQGANSPLHF. CDR3 DNA sequence: TGTGCCAGCAGTTTATTCCCGGGACAGGGGGCTAATTCACCCCTCCACTTT.

The gene calls are TRBV23-1 and TRBJ2-1; TRBD1 matches 8 bases. TRBV23-1 counts as an open reading frame of uncertain function. CDR3 size: 15 residues. J gave up 8 bases and V 2 bases, and 8 bases lay outside the gene matches. CDR3 residues: CASSQAGTGADEQFF. CDR3 DNA: TGCGCCAGCAGTCAAGCGGGGACAGGTGCGGATGAGCAGTTCTTC.

This sequence joins TRBV7-9 and TRBJ2-7, with 9 bases aligning to TRBD2. CDR1 and CDR2 (germline): SEHNR, FQNEAQ (reference sequence). The CDR3 spans 17 residues. Losses at the gene ends were 1 base for V and 1 base for J; bases not matched to a gene: 8. In DNA, the CDR3 is TGTGCCAGCAGCTTAGAGGTATTAGCGGGAGTTTCCTACGAGCAGTACTTC. Translated: CASSLEVLAGVSYEQYF.

This clone was recorded a few times. V is TRBV13 and J is TRBJ1-1; D possibly corresponds to TRBD1 (5 bases). The V end was cut by 2 bases, the J end by 13 bases, with 14 bases between. Germline CDR1 is PRHDT and CDR2 is FYEKMQ (reference sequence). There are 12 residues in the CDR3. CDR3 amino acids: CASSLNRAGGFF. In DNA, the CDR3 is TGTGCCAGCAGCTTAAATCGGGCCGGGGGTTTCTTT.

The chain has TRBV14 and TRBJ2-5, with 10 bases matching TRBD2. Germline loops: CDR1 SGHDN, CDR2 FVKESK. This CDR3 has 17 amino acids. The trim removed 0 bases at V and 2 bases at J, leaving 6 bases unmatched. CDR3 in DNA: TGTGCCAGCAGCCAAGAACTAGCGGGGCACCTTCAAGAGACCCAGTACTTC. Translation gives CASSQELAGHLQETQYF.

The V gene is TRBV19, the J gene TRBJ2-2, with TRBD2 identical over 8 bases. CDR1 is LNHDA, CDR2 SQIVND, per germline (reference sequence). The CDR3 consists of 15 residues. V lost 5 bases and J lost 1; bases outside the gene matches: 3. This chain's CDR3 is CASSLAGLNTGELFF. DNA for the CDR3: TGTGCCAGTAGTTTAGCGGGGTTGAACACCGGGGAGCTGTTTTTT.

This clone was seen only once. The chain has TRBV19 and TRBJ1-1; 7 bases match TRBD1. Per the germline V gene, CDR1 is LNHDA and CDR2 is SQIVND (reference sequence). The length of the CDR3 is 15 residues. The V and J ends lost 5 bases and 2 bases, in that order; junction bases with no gene match: 8. The CDR3 is CASSPRDRENTEAFF. The CDR3 coding sequence is TGTGCCAGTAGTCCCCGGGACAGAGAAAACACTGAAGCTTTCTTT.

The chain combines TRBV6-4 with TRBJ1-6, with D possibly being TRBD1 (6 bases). V lost 6 bases, J lost 6 bases, and 9 bases lay in between. CDR1 and CDR2 from the germline V gene are MRHNA and SNTAGT. CDR3 size: 13 residues. The chain's CDR3 is CASSGQINSPLHF. CDR3 DNA sequence: TGTGCCAGCAGCGGACAGATTAATTCACCCCTCCACTTT.

This rearrangement joins TRBV24-1 to TRBJ2-2; tentative D call: TRBD1 (6 bases). Trimming took 4 bases from V and 4 from J, leaving 15 bases between them. Germline V CDR1 and CDR2: KGHDR, SFDVKD. This CDR3 is 16 amino acids long. The CDR3 protein is CATSDPTGPITGELFF. DNA of the CDR3: TGTGCCACCAGTGACCCAACAGGGCCTATCACCGGGGAGCTGTTTTTT.

This chain uses TRBV19 with TRBJ2-1, with 11 bases lining up with TRBD2. V lost 4 bases and J lost 0; bases outside the gene matches: 8. This CDR3 has 18 amino acids. Germline V lookup: CDR1 LNHDA, CDR2 SQIVND (reference sequence). CDR3 sequence reads: CASSNLAGGRSSYNEQFF. Here the CDR3 DNA reads TGTGCCAGTAGTAACCTAGCGGGGGGCCGGAGCTCCTACAATGAGCAGTTCTTC. Full variable domain (remainder filled in from reference TRBV19 and TRBJ2-1): DGGITQSPKYLFRKEGQNVTLSCEQNLNHDAMYWYRQDPGQGLRLIYYSQIVNDFQKGDIAEGYSVSREKKESFPLTVTSAQKNPTAFYLCASSNLAGGRSSYNEQFFGPGTRLTVL.

This chain joins TRBV24-1 and TRBJ1-2; 7 positions agree with TRBD1. There are 14 residues in the CDR3. Germline assignment: CDR1 KGHDR and CDR2 SFDVKD. With V trimmed by 5 bases and J by 8 bases, 10 bases remained unmatched. The CDR3 sequence: CATSATGESTGYTF. CDR3 in DNA: TGTGCCACCAGTGCAACAGGGGAGTCAACGGGCTACACCTTC.

The V gene is TRBV6-4, the J gene TRBJ2-1; 9 bases are a match to TRBD2. The CDR3 runs 14 residues. J lost 5 bases, V lost 3 bases, and 2 bases had no gene match. Germline CDR1 and CDR2: MRHNA and SNTAGT. CDR3 sequence reads: CASSELAGNNEQFF. CDR3 nucleotides: TGTGCCAGCAGTGAGCTAGCGGGGAACAATGAGCAGTTCTTC.

This chain uses TRBV6-5 with TRBJ2-1, with D uncertain. V lost 2 bases and J 0 bases, leaving 5 bases between the germline ends. Germline CDR1 and CDR2: MNHEY and SVGAGI. CDR3 length: 14 amino acids. CDR3 in amino acids: CASSYALSYNEQFF. DNA for the CDR3: TGTGCCAGCAGTTACGCCCTCTCCTACAATGAGCAGTTCTTC.

This clone was recorded a few times. J is TRBJ2-1 and V is TRBV11-2, with TRBD1 matching over 9 bases. The CDR3 consists of 18 residues. The V and J ends lost 1 base and 1 base, in that order; junction bases with no gene match: 8. CDR1 SGHAT and CDR2 FQNNGV come from the germline V gene. The CDR3 loop reads CASSLGGPGQGSYNEQFF. The CDR3 DNA follows: TGTGCCAGCAGCTTAGGGGGGCCGGGACAGGGTTCCTACAATGAGCAGTTCTTC.

This clone was detected only a few times. The rearrangement joins TRBV5-4 to TRBJ2-2; D ambiguous. CDR3 length equals 12 residues. Germline CDR1 is SGHNT and CDR2 is YYREEE (reference sequence). Trimming took off 4 bases at V and 4 bases at J, with 5 bases between the two ends. The CDR3 DNA reads TGTGCCAGCAGCGTAGGCACCGGGGAGCTGTTTTTT. This codes for CASSVGTGELFF.

A note on this clone: This same CDR3 is encoded by further DNA sequences in the sample. The rearrangement links TRBV18 to TRBJ2-5; D not resolved. This CDR3 has 13 residues. V lost 0 bases and J lost 2, with 4 bases in between. Germline V gene lookup returns CDR1 KGHSH and CDR2 LQKENI. The CDR3 region has the DNA TGTGCCAGCTCACCACCCAATCAAGAGACCCAGTACTTC. Its protein is CASSPPNQETQYF.

This clone was seen a single time. The gene calls are TRBV11-3 and TRBJ1-4; no firm D call. The CDR3 length is 15 residues. V was clipped by 10 bases and J by 7 bases, with 22 bases between them. Germline CDR1 and CDR2: SGHNT and YENEEA. The CDR3 region has the DNA TGTGCCACCCCCGGAAAAAGCCAGTGTCTTGAAAAACTGTTTTTT. Protein product: CATPGKSQCLEKLFF.